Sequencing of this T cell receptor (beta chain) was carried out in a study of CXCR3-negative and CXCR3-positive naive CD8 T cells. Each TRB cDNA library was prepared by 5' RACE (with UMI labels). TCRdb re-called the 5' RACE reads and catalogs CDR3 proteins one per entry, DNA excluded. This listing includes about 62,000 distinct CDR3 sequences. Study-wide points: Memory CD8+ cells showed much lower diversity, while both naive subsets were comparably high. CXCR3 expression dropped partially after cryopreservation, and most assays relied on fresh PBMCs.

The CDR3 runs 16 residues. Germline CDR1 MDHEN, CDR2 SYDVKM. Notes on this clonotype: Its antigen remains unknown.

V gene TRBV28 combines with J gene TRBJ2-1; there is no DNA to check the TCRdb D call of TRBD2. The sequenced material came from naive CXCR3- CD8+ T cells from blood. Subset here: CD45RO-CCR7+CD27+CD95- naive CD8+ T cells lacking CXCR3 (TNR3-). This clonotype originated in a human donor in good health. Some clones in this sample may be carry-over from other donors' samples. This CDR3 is CASSLMGGRGMNEQFF. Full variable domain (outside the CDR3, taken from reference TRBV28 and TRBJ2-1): DVKVTQSSRYLVKRTGEKVFLECVQDMDHENMFWYRQDPGLGLRLIYFSYDVKMKEKGDIPEGYSVSREKKERFSLILESASTNQTSMYLCASSLMGGRGMNEQFFGPGTRLTVL.